This T cell receptor (beta chain) was retrieved from a study of blood T cell repertoires in COVID-19. Produced via immunoSEQ multiplex PCR; TCRdb's table is partial and in-frame only. The data hold some 200,000 clones, with approximately 87% observed a single time. Individuals drawn from around 25 US areas were roughly 18 to 95 years old. This clone was recorded a few times. The CDR3 totals 16 residues. Trimming cost V 0 bases and J 5 bases; bases outside gene matches: 8. CDR1 is MNHEY and CDR2 is SVGAGI in the germline V gene. The clonotype originates from a woman in her 50s in a cohort exposed to, infected with or recovered from COVID-19 (not recorded which). The sequenced sample was PBMCs or T cells enriched from blood (not recorded which). The gene calls are TRBV6-5 and TRBJ1-2, with 8 bases matching TRBD1. CDR3 nucleotides: TGTGCCAGCAGTTACTCCTCGGCGACAGGGGAGTATGGCTACACCTTC. It specifies CASSYSSATGEYGYTF.